Sequencing of this T cell receptor beta chain was carried out in a study of blood T cell repertoires in COVID-19. Study details: T cells, B-cell-depleted T cells, or PBMCs provided the cDNA or gDNA that served as material.

The V and J ends lost 6 bases and 7 bases respectively, with 13 bases between them. Germline lookup yields CDR1 MDHEN and CDR2 SYDVKM. This CDR3 region has 14 residues. In the original workflow: By means of reference gene primer amplification, nucleated cell counts were estimated. Sequencing used immunoSEQ multiplex PCR; TCRdb keeps in-frame clones, though not all of them. The V and J calls and clone size come from that table; D and trimming were worked out from the DNA. The profile covers about 170,000 clones, with 85% to 90% appearing a single time and roughly 1.9% taken by the ten largest. The sequence derives from a man between 45 and 60 years old who had recovered from COVID-19. The specimen sequenced was peripheral blood. This chain joins TRBV28 and TRBJ1-6; D remains unclear. CDR3 protein: CASSTPGTNSPLHF. The CDR3 region has the DNA TGTGCCAGCAGCACACCGGGTACAAATTCACCCCTCCACTTT.